A selection of T cell receptor beta chains follows, all from one sample in a study of cytomegalovirus exposure and HLA in healthy donors. Method: immunoSEQ multiplex PCR; TCRdb's copy keeps in-frame clones and lacks some. Seen here are about 140,000 clones, roughly 80% observed once, and the top ten hold 1.5% to 2%. The sample was PBMCs. The receptors were sampled from a female donor in good health and CMV-seronegative. Both conserved end residues are part of each CDR3. A D gene is named only where the DNA matches it firmly. Expanded clones are given a class, and other clones once, few, many or no size at all.

abundance	d_gene	j_gene	v_gene	CDR3nt	CDR3aa
once	.	TRBJ2-6	TRBV4-2	TGTGCCAGCAGCCAAGTCGCCAGACTTAGCTCTGGGGCCAACGTCCTGACTTTC	CASSQVARLSSGANVLTF
.	.	TRBJ1-2	TRBV5-4	TGTGCCAGCAGCAAGCGGGGCGGAGGAGTCTATGGCTACACCTTC	CASSKRGGGVYGYTF
.	TRBD1	TRBJ1-4	TRBV27	TGTGCCAGCAGTGCAAACAGGGGGGAGAATGAAAAACTGTTTTTT	CASSANRGENEKLFF
once	.	TRBJ2-1	TRBV6-5	TGTGCCAGCAGATTGAACAGGGAAACCTACAATGAGCAGTTCTTC	CASRLNRETYNEQFF
.	TRBD2	TRBJ2-6	TRBV28	TGTGCCAGCGGCGGGACTAGCGGTAACTCTGGGGCCAACGTCCTGACTTTC	CASGGTSGNSGANVLTF
.	TRBD1	TRBJ1-1	TRBV30	TGTGGGGGGGAGAGGACAGGCGGGAACACTGAAGCTTTCTTT	CGGERTGGNTEAFF
.	.	TRBJ2-1	TRBV9	TGTGCCAGCAGCGTAGGGGCAGGGGCGCGTAGTGAGCAGTTCTTC	CASSVGAGARSEQFF
once	TRBD2	TRBJ2-1	TRBV5-1	TGCGCCAGCAGCGACGGGACTAGCGGGAGGGGATCCTACAATGAGCAGTTCTTC	CASSDGTSGRGSYNEQFF
.	.	TRBJ1-6	TRBV28	TGTGCCAGCAGAAAGGGCAGGGATAATTCACCCCTCCACTTT	CASRKGRDNSPLHF
.	TRBD1	TRBJ2-7	TRBV4-2	TGTGCCAGCAGCCCTCCGGACCTCGGGACAGGGTCCTACGAGCAGTACTTC	CASSPPDLGTGSYEQYF
.	TRBD2	TRBJ2-7	TRBV7-9	TGTGCCAGCAGCAGGACGGGACAGAGACTAGCGGAGGGGGCCTACGAGCAGTACTTC	CASSRTGQRLAEGAYEQYF
.	.	TRBJ2-5	TRBV18	TGTGCCAGCACCGAAGTAAGGGGATCTCAAGAGACCCAGTACTTC	CASTEVRGSQETQYF
few	.	TRBJ2-7	TRBV2	TGTGCCAGCAGTGGACAGGCTCCCTACGAGCAGTACTTC	CASSGQAPYEQYF
.	.	TRBJ1-5	TRBV25-1	TGTGCCAGCAGTGGGGGGGGTGGCGGCAATCAGCCCCAGCATTTT	CASSGGGGGNQPQHF
.	.	TRBJ2-3	TRBV5-1	TGCGCCAGCAGCCTCCGGCAGGGGGGTATGGGCACAGATACGCAGTATTTT	CASSLRQGGMGTDTQYF
medium-sized	TRBD2	TRBJ2-3	TRBV6-4	TGTGCCAGCAGTGTAGCGGGGGGGCAAGATACGCAGTATTTT	CASSVAGGQDTQYF
.	TRBD2	TRBJ2-1	TRBV5-8	TGTGCCAGCAGCTTGGGGAGGGGACGCGGACTAGCTCGGCCCTACAATGAGCAGTTCTTC	CASSLGRGRGLARPYNEQFF
.	TRBD1	TRBJ1-1	TRBV2	TGTGCCAGCAGTCACGGACAGGGGCGTGGGGGTGAAGCTTTCTTT	CASSHGQGRGGEAFF
.	TRBD1	TRBJ1-2	TRBV9	TGTGCCAGCACTTCAGGGGACAGGGGTTATGGCTACACCTTC	CASTSGDRGYGYTF
.	.	TRBJ2-7	TRBV28	TGTGCCAGCAGAAACCCGGAGGGACTGACCTACGAGCAGTACTTC	CASRNPEGLTYEQYF
once	.	TRBJ2-1	TRBV9	TGTGCCAGCAGCACGCGGGACCGTGGGGATGAGCAGTTCTTC	CASSTRDRGDEQFF
.	TRBD1	TRBJ2-1	TRBV11-2	TGTGCCAGCGCCAGGCGACAGGGAACTTCCAATGAGCAGTTCTTC	CASARRQGTSNEQFF
once	.	TRBJ2-5	TRBV12-5	TGTGCTAGTGGTCCACCTACAGGGCTCGAGGAGCAGTACTTC	CASGPPTGLEEQYF
.	.	TRBJ1-2	TRBV6-5	TGTGCCAGCAGTTACGCAGGGAGGCTCCAGTATGGCTACACCTTC	CASSYAGRLQYGYTF
.	TRBD1	TRBJ1-1	TRBV6-6	TGTGCCAGCAGAAGGGACAGGGGGGCTACTGAAGCTTTCTTT	CASRRDRGATEAFF
once	TRBD1	TRBJ2-1	TRBV9	TGTGCCAGCAGCGTTGCGGGACAGGGTTACAATGAGCAGTTCTTC	CASSVAGQGYNEQFF
.	TRBD1	TRBJ1-1	TRBV27	TGTGCCAGCAGTTTAAGACAGGGGGCGACTGAAGCTTTCTTT	CASSLRQGATEAFF
once	TRBD1	TRBJ2-7	TRBV6-5	TGTGCCAGCAGTTACCCCGGACAGGGTTCCTACGAGCAGTACTTC	CASSYPGQGSYEQYF
.	TRBD1	TRBJ1-1	TRBV9	TGTGCCAGCAGCGCCCCCGGGACAGTCCCAACTGAAGCTTTCTTT	CASSAPGTVPTEAFF
.	.	TRBJ2-7	TRBV6-1	TGTGCCAGCAGCGACGGACAGGAGGGCAACGAGCAGTACTTC	CASSDGQEGNEQYF
few	.	TRBJ2-3	TRBV5-4	TGTGCCAGCAGCTTTTCAGGCGCAGATACGCAGTATTTT	CASSFSGADTQYF
.	TRBD1	TRBJ2-7	TRBV5-6	TGTGCCAGCAGCTTGGGTGGCAGGGGGCACGAGCAGTACTTC	CASSLGGRGHEQYF
.	.	TRBJ2-4	TRBV5-1	TGCGCCAGCAGCTTCTCAAGTCAACCGGAGCTAGCCAAAAACATTCAGTACTTC	CASSFSSQPELAKNIQYF
once	.	TRBJ2-3	TRBV11-3	TGTGCCAGCAGGGAAGGCGGCAGAGATACGCAGTATTTT	CASREGGRDTQYF
.	TRBD2	TRBJ2-7	TRBV5-1	TGCGCCAGCAGCTTGGGTAGCGGGTCGTCCTACGAGCAGTACTTC	CASSLGSGSSYEQYF
.	TRBD1	TRBJ2-5	TRBV5-8	TGTGCCAGCAGCCGGGACAGGGGGTGGCAAGAGACCCAGTACTTC	CASSRDRGWQETQYF
once	TRBD1	TRBJ2-3	TRBV5-6	TGTGCCAGCAGCTTGGGTGACAGGGGGCGCCCAGATACGCAGTATTTT	CASSLGDRGRPDTQYF
.	.	TRBJ1-5	TRBV28	TGTGCCAGCACCGTTGGGAGTCAGCCCCAGCATTTT	CASTVGSQPQHF
.	.	TRBJ2-3	TRBV11-2	TGTGCCAGCAGCTTCCGTGGCAGGCACAGCACAGATACGCAGTATTTT	CASSFRGRHSTDTQYF
.	.	TRBJ2-3	TRBV9	TGTGCCAGCAGCGATAGGGGGATCGGGACAGATACGCAGTATTTT	CASSDRGIGTDTQYF
.	.	TRBJ1-2	TRBV6-6	TGTGCCAGCAATGGGAGGGGGAACTATGGCTACACCTTC	CASNGRGNYGYTF
.	TRBD1	TRBJ2-7	TRBV6-6	TGTGCCAGCAGCGACAGGGCCTACGAGCAGTACTTC	CASSDRAYEQYF
.	.	TRBJ2-7	TRBV7-8	TGTGCCAGCAGCTTAAGGCAGGGTTCGACCTACGAGCAGTACTTC	CASSLRQGSTYEQYF
.	.	TRBJ1-1	TRBV21-1	TGTGCCAGCAGCAAAGTTCGGGTTGGGGCCGCGAACACTGAAGCTTTCTTT	CASSKVRVGAANTEAFF
.	.	TRBJ2-3	TRBV2	TGTGCCAGCAGTGTTGGGCACGGTGGCACAGATACGCAGTATTTT	CASSVGHGGTDTQYF
.	.	TRBJ2-3	TRBV7-2	TGTGCCAGCAGCTTAGCAGCGGCTAGCACAGATACGCAGTATTTT	CASSLAAASTDTQYF
.	.	TRBJ2-1	TRBV18	TGTGCCAGCTCACCAAACAGTCGTAATGAGCAGTTCTTC	CASSPNSRNEQFF
.	TRBD1	TRBJ1-1	TRBV5-8	TGTGCCAGCAGCCGGGACAGGGCCTCGGGGAACACTGAAGCTTTCTTT	CASSRDRASGNTEAFF
.	.	TRBJ2-3	TRBV27	TGTGCCAGCAGATCCAGCGGTGATACGCAGTATTTT	CASRSSGDTQYF
.	.	TRBJ2-3	TRBV6-5	TGTGCCAGCAGTCTCTCCACTTACACAGATACGCAGTATTTT	CASSLSTYTDTQYF
.	TRBD2	TRBJ2-7	TRBV19	TGTGCCAGTAGTATGCTAGCGGGAACCTACGAGCAGTACTTC	CASSMLAGTYEQYF
.	.	TRBJ1-4	TRBV25-1	TGTGCCAGCAGTGAAAGACAGAGGGGGGAAAAACTGTTTTTT	CASSERQRGEKLFF
.	.	TRBJ1-4	TRBV9	TGTGCCAGCAGCGCCTATCTGACAACTAATGAAAAACTGTTTTTT	CASSAYLTTNEKLFF
once	.	TRBJ2-1	TRBV9	TGTGCCAGCAGCCCCCAGACAGACTCCTACAATGAGCAGTTCTTC	CASSPQTDSYNEQFF
.	.	TRBJ2-7	TRBV5-1	TGCGCCAGCAGCGGACAGAACGAGCAGTACTTC	CASSGQNEQYF
.	TRBD2	TRBJ2-3	TRBV19	TGTGCCAGTAGTATGTCGGGACTAGCATTCCACACAGATACGCAGTATTTT	CASSMSGLAFHTDTQYF
.	TRBD1	TRBJ2-6	TRBV5-1	TGCGCCAGCAGCTTGGGACAGGGAATCGGTGGGGCCAACGTCCTGACTTTC	CASSLGQGIGGANVLTF
few	.	TRBJ1-2	TRBV4-2	TGTGCCAGCAGCCAAGACAGGAGGGCTAACGGCTACACCTTC	CASSQDRRANGYTF